This entry concerns a single TCR beta chain. No antigen is known for it. No much larger clonotype is one base removed from it; base qualities were not supplied. This record comes from a study of T cells in Graves' hyperthyroidism and ophthalmopathy (dated by TCRdb to the late 2010s). Describing the broader study: Peripheral blood samples were taken at initial diagnosis, before any treatment was given. A discovery cohort of approximately 97 patients, 43 with Graves' ophthalmopathy and approximately 55 with stable Graves' hyperthyroidism, was used to find distinguishing TCR V-J signatures. Prospective prediction of ophthalmopathy was tested in an independent validation cohort consisting of fewer than 20 hyperthyroidism patients and some 15 patients who later progressed to ophthalmopathy. The 100 or so discovery patients were randomly split 7:3 into training and test sets. In addition, the study compared T-cell repertoires in thyroid tissue and in blood from five to seven Graves' hyperthyroidism patients. Once sampling was done, hyperthyroidism patients were given methimazole at a starting dose of 30 mg daily, whereas ophthalmopathy patients were given high-dose intravenous methylprednisolone. According to the paper, TCR Vbeta CDR3 sequencing was carried out on more than 120 peripheral blood samples, which came from approximately 43 ophthalmopathy, 75 or so hyperthyroidism and roughly 17 progressor patients. Study-wide conclusions, independent of this receptor: Most expanded thyroid clonotypes (frequency above 0.001) were also detected in blood, suggesting blood repertoires may reflect thyroid immune responses. No statistical method was used to fix the sample size in advance, and group allocation was not hidden from the investigators. In validation, the model predicted progression to ophthalmopathy with just under 71% sensitivity and 72% to 85% specificity, a median of approximately 6.5 months before onset. Ophthalmopathy was separated from stable hyperthyroidism by a 13 V-J signature model, with 85% to 90% sensitivity and approximately 84% specificity obtained in cross-validation and 80%/75% obtained in testing.

Stable Graves' hyperthyroidism was defined as the absence of progression to ophthalmopathy over 18 months of follow-up. Hyperthyroidism patients were aged 18 to 65 years and newly diagnosed, with disease duration of less than 2 months. Patients with uncontrolled infections, other autoimmune diseases, pregnancy or lactation were excluded. Clinical symptoms, serum thyroxine and TRAb, thyroid ultrasound, and orbital computed tomography formed the basis for the diagnoses. PBMCs were isolated from roughly 10 ml of fresh peripheral blood by Ficoll-Paque density gradient centrifugation. Total RNA was extracted with Trizol reagent, and quality was checked on an Agilent 2100 Bioanalyzer. TCR beta CDR3 regions were amplified from RNA transcripts. The first round of RT-PCR for the TCR CDR3 was performed with the HTBI primer set and the Qiagen OneStep RT-PCR kit. Libraries were constructed in a second round of multiplex PCR, after which size selection and purification were carried out. Paired-end sequencing of the libraries was performed with 100 bp reads on an Illumina HiSeq2000. On the study's bioinformatics: SOAPnuke was used to process the raw data, removing reads that contained adapters or uncalled bases, had a mean Phred below 15, or lacked an exact match to the constant primer or identifier. COPE v1.2.5 was used to merge high-quality paired reads, and clonotypes were defined as unique nucleotide sequences. Clonotypes were aligned to IMGT TRBV, TRBD and TRBJ reference segments using MiTCR v1.1. The analysis included only V-J combinations with a frequency above 0.0001, which together covered over 98% of the repertoires. The TCS score was defined as the ratio of F50 (clonal expansion) to E x V (chaos), calculated using BLOSUM62-based TCRdist between CDR3 peptides within each V-J. Welch's t-statistics and random forest reduced roughly 500 V-J features to about 12, which were used in a naive Bayes classifier (R e1071). The public reads were quality trimmed at Q25 with fastp and then assembled into clones with MiXCR by TCRdb, keeping productive beta chains. Identical CDR3 proteins give one entry, which carries the most common genes and DNA. None of the V and J calls come from the authors' own analysis; TCRdb made them. Across this sample there are over 150,000 distinct CDR3 sequences, with 17% seen only once. Approximately 56% of the sample belongs to the ten largest clones.

V is reduced by 6 bases and J by 13 bases, leaving a spacing of 28 bases between them. Sequences WNHNN (CDR1) and SYGVQD (CDR2) are obtained from the germline V gene (reference sequence). The CDR3 numbers 16 residues from cysteine through phenylalanine. Only the CDR3 portion is preserved as DNA: 48 bases, with reading frame beginning at the first base. The source material was blood. This sequence originates from a woman between 45 and 65 years old with Graves' hyperthyroidism. Recombination joined TRBV10-1 with TRBJ2-1; 6 matching bases give a weak D call of TRBD1. CDR3 loop: CASSEVGTNPTKTQFF. In nucleotide form, the sequence is TGCGCCAGCAGCGAAGTCGGGACAAACCCTACAAAGACCCAGTTCTTC.